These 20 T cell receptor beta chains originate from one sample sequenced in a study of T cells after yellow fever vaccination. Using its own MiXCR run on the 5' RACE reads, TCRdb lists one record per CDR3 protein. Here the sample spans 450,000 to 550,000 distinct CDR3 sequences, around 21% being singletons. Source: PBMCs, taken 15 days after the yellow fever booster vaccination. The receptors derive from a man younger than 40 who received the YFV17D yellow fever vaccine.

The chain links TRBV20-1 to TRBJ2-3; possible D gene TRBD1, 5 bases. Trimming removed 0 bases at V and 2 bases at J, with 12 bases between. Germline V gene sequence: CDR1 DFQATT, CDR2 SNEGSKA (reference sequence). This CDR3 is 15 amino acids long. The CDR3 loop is CSARDVVTVTDTQYF. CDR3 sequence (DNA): TGCAGTGCTAGAGATGTGGTGACAGTCACAGATACGCAGTATTTT.

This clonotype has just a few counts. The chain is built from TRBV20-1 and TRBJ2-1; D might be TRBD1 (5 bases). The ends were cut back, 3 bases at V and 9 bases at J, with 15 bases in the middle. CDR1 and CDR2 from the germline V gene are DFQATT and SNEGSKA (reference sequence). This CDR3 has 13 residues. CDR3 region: CSARARGALEQFF. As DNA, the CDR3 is TGCAGTGCTAGGGCACGTGGGGCCCTTGAGCAGTTCTTC.

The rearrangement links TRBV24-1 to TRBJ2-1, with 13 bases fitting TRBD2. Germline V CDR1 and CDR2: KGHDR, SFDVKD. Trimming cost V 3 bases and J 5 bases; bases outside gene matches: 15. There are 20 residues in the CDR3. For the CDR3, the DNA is TGTGCCACCAGTGATCTTGGACTAGCGGGAGCGTCTCGGGCTAACAATGAGCAGTTCTTC. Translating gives CATSDLGLAGASRANNEQFF.

CDR3 nucleotides: TGTGCCAGTACGTCAGGGGTCTACGAGCAGTACTTC. Residues: CASTSGVYEQYF. The J gene is TRBJ2-7, the V gene TRBV18; D is possibly TRBD1 (6 bases). CDR3 length equals 12 residues. Germline values: CDR1 KGHSH, CDR2 LQKENI. The V end was cut by 9 bases, the J end by 3 bases, with 12 bases between.

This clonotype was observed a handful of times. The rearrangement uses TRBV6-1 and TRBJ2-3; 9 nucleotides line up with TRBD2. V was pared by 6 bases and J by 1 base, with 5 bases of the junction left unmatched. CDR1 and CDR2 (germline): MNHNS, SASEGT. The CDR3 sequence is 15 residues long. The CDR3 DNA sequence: TGTGCCAGCAGAGCAACTAGCGGGCGCACAGATACGCAGTATTTT. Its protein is CASRATSGRTDTQYF.

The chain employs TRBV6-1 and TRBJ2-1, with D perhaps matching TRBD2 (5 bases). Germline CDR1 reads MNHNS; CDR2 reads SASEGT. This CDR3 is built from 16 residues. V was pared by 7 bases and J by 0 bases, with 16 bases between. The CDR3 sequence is CASTTRSGSSYNEQFF. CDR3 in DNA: TGTGCCAGCACCACTCGAAGCGGTAGCTCCTACAATGAGCAGTTCTTC.

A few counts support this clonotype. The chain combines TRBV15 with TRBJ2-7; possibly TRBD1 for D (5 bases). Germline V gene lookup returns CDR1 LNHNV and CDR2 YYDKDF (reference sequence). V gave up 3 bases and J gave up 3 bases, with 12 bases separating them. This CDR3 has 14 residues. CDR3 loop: CATSSFRQNYEQYF. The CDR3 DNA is TGTGCCACCAGCAGTTTCAGACAGAACTACGAGCAGTACTTC. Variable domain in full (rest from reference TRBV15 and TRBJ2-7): DAMVIQNPRYQVTQFGKPVTLSCSQTLNHNVMYWYQQKSSQAPKLLFHYYDKDFNNEADTPDNFQSRRPNTSFCFLDIRSPGLGDTAMYLCATSSFRQNYEQYFGPGTRLTVT.

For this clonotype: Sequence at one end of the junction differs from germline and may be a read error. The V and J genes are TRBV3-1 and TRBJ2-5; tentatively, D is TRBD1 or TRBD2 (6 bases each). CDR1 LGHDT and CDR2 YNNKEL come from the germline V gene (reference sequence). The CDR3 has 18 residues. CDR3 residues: CASSWGPIPLRTRETLYF. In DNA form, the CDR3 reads TGTGCCAGCAGCTGGGGGCCGATTCCCCTCCGAACTCGGGAGACCCTGTACTTC.

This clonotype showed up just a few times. CDR3 sequence (DNA): TGTGCCACCAGCCCCGGCCTGAACACCGGGGAGCTGTTTTTT. The encoded protein is CATSPGLNTGELFF. This chain uses TRBV24-1 with TRBJ2-2; unclear D gene. Germline CDR1 reads KGHDR; CDR2 reads SFDVKD. V was shortened by 7 bases and J by 1 base, with 9 bases between the two germline ends. CDR3 length equals 14 residues.

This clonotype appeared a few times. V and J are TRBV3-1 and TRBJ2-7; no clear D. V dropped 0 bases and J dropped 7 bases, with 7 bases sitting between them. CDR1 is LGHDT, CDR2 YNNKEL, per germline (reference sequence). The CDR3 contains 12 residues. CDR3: CASSQDSREQYF. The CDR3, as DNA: TGTGCCAGCAGCCAAGATAGCCGGGAGCAGTACTTC.

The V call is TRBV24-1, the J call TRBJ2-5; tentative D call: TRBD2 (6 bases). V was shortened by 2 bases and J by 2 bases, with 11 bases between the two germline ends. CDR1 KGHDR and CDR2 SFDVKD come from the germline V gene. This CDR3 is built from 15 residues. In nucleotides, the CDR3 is TGTGCCACCAGTGATTCCGGGGGACCGCAAGAGACCCAGTACTTC. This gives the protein CATSDSGGPQETQYF.

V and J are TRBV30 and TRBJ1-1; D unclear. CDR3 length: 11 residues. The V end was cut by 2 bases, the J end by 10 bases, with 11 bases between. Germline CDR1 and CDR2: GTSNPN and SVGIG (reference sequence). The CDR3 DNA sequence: TGTGCCTGGAGTTTCCCCGGGGTAGCTTTCTTT. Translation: CAWSFPGVAFF.

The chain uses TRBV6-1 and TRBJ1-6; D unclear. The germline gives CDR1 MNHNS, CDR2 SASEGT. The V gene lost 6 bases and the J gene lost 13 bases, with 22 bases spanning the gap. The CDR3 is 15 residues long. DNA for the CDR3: TGTGCCAGCAGCTCAACCTCTAGGAAGACGGGGCCCCTCCACTTT. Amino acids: CASSSTSRKTGPLHF.

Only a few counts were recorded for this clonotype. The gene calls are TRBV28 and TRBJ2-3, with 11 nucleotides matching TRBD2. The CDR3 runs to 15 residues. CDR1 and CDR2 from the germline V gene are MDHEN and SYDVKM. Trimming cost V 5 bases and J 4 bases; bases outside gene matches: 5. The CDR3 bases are TGTGCCAGCAGTCCCCCGACTAGCGGGGCAGATACGCAGTATTTT. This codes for CASSPPTSGADTQYF.

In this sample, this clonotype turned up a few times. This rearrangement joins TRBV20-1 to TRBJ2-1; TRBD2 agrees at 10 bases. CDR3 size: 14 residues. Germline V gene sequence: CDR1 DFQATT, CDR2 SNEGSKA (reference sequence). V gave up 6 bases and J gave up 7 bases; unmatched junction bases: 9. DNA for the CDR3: TGCAGTGCCAGGGCGACTAGCGGGTTGAATGAGCAGTTCTTC. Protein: CSARATSGLNEQFF.

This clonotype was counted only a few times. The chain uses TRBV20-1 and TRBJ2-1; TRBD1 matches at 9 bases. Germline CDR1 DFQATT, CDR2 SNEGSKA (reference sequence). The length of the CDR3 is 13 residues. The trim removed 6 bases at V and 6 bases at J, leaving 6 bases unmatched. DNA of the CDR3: TGCAGTGCGGACAGGGGTACCCCCAATGAGCAGTTCTTC. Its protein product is CSADRGTPNEQFF.

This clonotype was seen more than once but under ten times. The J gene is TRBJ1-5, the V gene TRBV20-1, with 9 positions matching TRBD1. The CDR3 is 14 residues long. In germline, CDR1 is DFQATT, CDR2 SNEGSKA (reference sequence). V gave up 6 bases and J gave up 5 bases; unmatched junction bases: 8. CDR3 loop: CSARDRVWDQPQHF. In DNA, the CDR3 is TGCAGTGCACGGGACAGGGTCTGGGATCAGCCCCAGCATTTT.

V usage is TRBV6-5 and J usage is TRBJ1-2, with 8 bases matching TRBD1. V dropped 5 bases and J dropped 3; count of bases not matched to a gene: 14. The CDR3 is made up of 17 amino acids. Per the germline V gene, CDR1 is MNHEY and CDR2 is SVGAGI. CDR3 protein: CASSHTYPPGQDYGYTF. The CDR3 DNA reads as TGTGCCAGCAGTCACACCTACCCTCCGGGACAGGACTATGGCTACACCTTC.

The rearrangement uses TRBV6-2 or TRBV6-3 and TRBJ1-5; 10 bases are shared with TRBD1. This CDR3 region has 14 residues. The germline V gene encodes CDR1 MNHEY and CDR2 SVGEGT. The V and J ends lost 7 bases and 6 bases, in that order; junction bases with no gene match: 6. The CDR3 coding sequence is TGTGCCAGCAAGGGACAGGGGATTTTTCAGCCCCAGCATTTT. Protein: CASKGQGIFQPQHF.

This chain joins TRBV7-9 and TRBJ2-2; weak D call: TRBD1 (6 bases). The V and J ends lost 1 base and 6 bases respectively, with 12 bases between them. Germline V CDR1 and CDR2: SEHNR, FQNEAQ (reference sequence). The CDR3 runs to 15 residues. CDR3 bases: TGTGCCAGCAGCTTAGTGGCTACAGGGTCCGGGGAGCTGTTTTTT. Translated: CASSLVATGSGELFF.